These T cell receptor beta chains were read from a single sample in a study of T cells after yellow fever vaccination. TCRdb fed the 5' RACE reads into MiXCR, producing one record per CDR3 protein. The sample has more than 110,000 distinct CDR3 sequences; approximately 6.6% are singletons. Specimen: CD4+ T cells sorted from PBMCs, collected 10 days after the yellow fever booster vaccination. The receptor set was obtained from a man under 40 who received the YFV17D yellow fever vaccine. Both conserved end residues are part of each CDR3. Each record gives: clone size, D gene, V gene, J gene, CDR3 DNA, CDR3 protein. The D gene is left open where the match is weak. Not all rows give a size; the values are once, few, many and, for expanded clones, a class.

size: .
D: TRBD1
V: TRBV18
J: TRBJ2-1
DNA: TGTGCCAGCCAGGAGGACAGGGGTTCCTATGAGCAGTTCTTC
CDR3: CASQEDRGSYEQFF

size: many
D: .
V: TRBV7-6
J: TRBJ2-1
DNA: TGTGCCAGCAGCTTAGATAGGTCAGAGCAGTTCTTC
CDR3: CASSLDRSEQFF

size: many
D: TRBD2
V: TRBV20-1
J: TRBJ2-1
DNA: TGCAGTGCTTCCCGGGACTACAACAATGAGCAGTTCTTC
CDR3: CSASRDYNNEQFF

size: .
D: .
V: TRBV5-1
J: TRBJ1-2
DNA: TGCGCCAGCAGGACAGGCCCCAAGGGTGGCTACACCTTC
CDR3: CASRTGPKGGYTF

size: many
D: .
V: TRBV7-9
J: TRBJ2-1
DNA: TGTGCCAGCACGTTGGCGGGACCCATGGGCAATGAGCAGTTCTTC
CDR3: CASTLAGPMGNEQFF

size: many
D: .
V: TRBV21-1
J: TRBJ1-5
DNA: TGTGCCAGCAGCAAAATACCAAAGGGGCGCAATCAGCCCCAGCATTTT
CDR3: CASSKIPKGRNQPQHF

size: many
D: .
V: TRBV7-9
J: TRBJ2-4
DNA: TGTGCCAGCAGCCCCCAAGGGACAAACATTCAGTACTTC
CDR3: CASSPQGTNIQYF

size: .
D: TRBD2
V: TRBV11-3
J: TRBJ2-1
DNA: TGTGCCAGCAGCCCCGGAACTAGCGAGAAGGGTAATGAGCAGTTCTTC
CDR3: CASSPGTSEKGNEQFF

size: many
D: TRBD1
V: TRBV29-1
J: TRBJ1-1
DNA: TGCAGCTCCCAGGGGCAGGGGGTTGATTGGACTGAAGCTTTCTTT
CDR3: CSSQGQGVDWTEAFF

size: many
D: .
V: TRBV12-3/TRBV12-4
J: TRBJ2-4
DNA: TGTGCCAGCAGCTTCGACGGTCCCAAAAACATTCAGTACTTC
CDR3: CASSFDGPKNIQYF

size: many
D: .
V: TRBV5-5
J: TRBJ2-2
DNA: TGTGCCACCTCCTACCAAGCTCCCGGGGAGCTGTTTTTT
CDR3: CATSYQAPGELFF

size: many
D: .
V: TRBV12-3/TRBV12-4
J: TRBJ2-1
DNA: TGTGCCAGCAGTTTGGCCTCCTACAATGAGCAGTTCTTC
CDR3: CASSLASYNEQFF

size: few
D: .
V: TRBV30
J: TRBJ2-3
DNA: TGTGCCTGGACCCCGAGGAGGAAGACAAAGGATACGCAGTATTTT
CDR3: CAWTPRRKTKDTQYF

size: many
D: .
V: TRBV12-5
J: TRBJ2-1
DNA: TGTGCTAGTGGTTTTTCCCGGGGGAATGAGCAGTTCTTC
CDR3: CASGFSRGNEQFF

size: many
D: TRBD1
V: TRBV5-5
J: TRBJ2-7
DNA: TGTGCCAGCAGCTTGGAAGTACTCCGGGACAGCCCTTTTAGCGAGCAGTACTTC
CDR3: CASSLEVLRDSPFSEQYF

size: many
D: .
V: TRBV6-5
J: TRBJ2-7
DNA: TGTGCCAGCAGTTACTCCGGGCTGGGGGCCTCCGAGCAGTACTTC
CDR3: CASSYSGLGASEQYF

size: .
D: .
V: TRBV5-1
J: TRBJ2-5
DNA: TGCGCCAGCAGCTACTTCCAAGAGACCCAGTACTTC
CDR3: CASSYFQETQYF

size: many
D: .
V: TRBV7-2
J: TRBJ1-1
DNA: TGTGCCAGCAGCTCGACAGGTTCCAAACCTCACTTT
CDR3: CASSSTGSKPHF

size: many
D: .
V: TRBV12-3/TRBV12-4
J: TRBJ2-7
DNA: TGTGCCAGCAGGCTACAGGGCTCCTACGAGCAGTACTTC
CDR3: CASRLQGSYEQYF

size: many
D: TRBD1
V: TRBV24-1
J: TRBJ2-2
DNA: TGTGCCACCAGTGATCGGGACAGGGGATCCGGGGAGCTGTTTTTT
CDR3: CATSDRDRGSGELFF

size: many
D: TRBD2
V: TRBV20-1
J: TRBJ2-1
DNA: TGCAGTGCTAGTACTAGCGGGAGACTAGATGAGCAGTTCTTC
CDR3: CSASTSGRLDEQFF

size: many
D: .
V: TRBV5-1
J: TRBJ2-3
DNA: TGCGCCAGCAGGCTAGGCCCAGATACGCAGTATTTT
CDR3: CASRLGPDTQYF

size: many
D: TRBD2
V: TRBV4-2
J: TRBJ2-2
DNA: TGTGCCAGCAGCCAAGACTCCGGACTAGCGGGAGGGACCGGGGAGCTGTTTTTT
CDR3: CASSQDSGLAGGTGELFF

size: many
D: .
V: TRBV20-1
J: TRBJ2-7
DNA: TGCAGTGCTAGTTTGGGCGGATCCTACGAGCAGTACTTC
CDR3: CSASLGGSYEQYF

size: few
D: .
V: TRBV7-2
J: TRBJ2-1
DNA: TGTGCCAGCAGCTTAGCGTCCCCGGTGGGTAATGAGCAGTTCTTC
CDR3: CASSLASPVGNEQFF

size: many
D: .
V: TRBV20-1
J: TRBJ2-5
DNA: TGCAGTGCTCCCACTAAAGCATTCGAGACCCAGTACTTC
CDR3: CSAPTKAFETQYF

size: few
D: .
V: TRBV7-6
J: TRBJ2-4
DNA: TGTGCCAGCAGCTCAGAACCGGGACGCATTCAGTACTTC
CDR3: CASSSEPGRIQYF

size: many
D: .
V: TRBV28
J: TRBJ2-6
DNA: TGTGCCAGCAGTTTAACGGATGCAGGGGCCAACGTCCTGACTTTC
CDR3: CASSLTDAGANVLTF

size: many
D: .
V: TRBV28
J: TRBJ2-2
DNA: TGTGCCAGCAGTCGCACTGGTTGGTACACCGGGGAGCTGTTTTTT
CDR3: CASSRTGWYTGELFF

size: many
D: .
V: TRBV5-5
J: TRBJ2-4
DNA: TGTGCCAGCAGCCAGACCCGGACACTAGCCAAAAACATTCAGTACTTC
CDR3: CASSQTRTLAKNIQYF

size: few
D: .
V: TRBV6-2/TRBV6-3
J: TRBJ2-2
DNA: TGTGCCAGCAGTTTCGTTAGCGGACCCGGGGAGCTGTTTTTT
CDR3: CASSFVSGPGELFF

size: many
D: .
V: TRBV10-1
J: TRBJ2-1
DNA: TGCGCCAGCAGTGGGGAACAGGGATCGAGTAATGAGCAGTTCTTC
CDR3: CASSGEQGSSNEQFF